These 29 T cell receptor beta chains originate from one sample sequenced in a study of T cells after yellow fever vaccination. TCRdb ran MiXCR on the 5' RACE reads and lists one entry per CDR3 protein. Of 60,000 or so distinct CDR3 sequences listed, approximately 7% are singletons. The sample consisted of CD8+ T cells sorted from PBMCs, taken on the day of the first yellow fever vaccination. The receptors originated from a man between 18 and 29 years old who received the YFV17D yellow fever vaccine.

There are many counts of this clonotype. This chain joins TRBV7-2 and TRBJ1-1, with D possibly matching TRBD1 (6 bases). V was clipped by 5 bases and J by 3 bases, with 22 bases between them. CDR1 and CDR2 from the germline V gene are SGHTA and FQGNSA. CDR3 length equals 17 residues. CDR3 sequence (DNA): TGTGCCAGCAGCCCCCAATCATTGGGGGGCGGGGACACTGAAGCTTTCTTT. This translates into CASSPQSLGGGDTEAFF. Variable domain in full (rest from reference TRBV7-2 and TRBJ1-1): GAGVSQSPSNKVTEKGKDVELRCDPISGHTALYWYRQSLGQGLEFLIYFQGNSAPDKSGLPSDRFSAERTGGSVSTLTIQRTQQEDSAVYLCASSPQSLGGGDTEAFFGQGTRLTVV.

The V call is TRBV10-3, the J call TRBJ2-7; D gene unclear. Germline V gene lookup returns CDR1 ENHRY and CDR2 SYGVKD. The CDR3 length is 13 residues. V was cut by 10 bases and J by 2 bases, with 15 bases left in between. CDR3 nucleotide sequence: TGTGCCAGACCCAATAAAGCCGCCTACGAGCAGTACTTC. Translation: CARPNKAAYEQYF.

This clonotype was found a few times. The chain has TRBV11-2 and TRBJ2-5; TRBD2 matches at 8 bases. The CDR3 loop spans 15 amino acids. Germline values: CDR1 SGHAT, CDR2 FQNNGV. With V trimmed by 5 bases and J by 2 bases, 7 bases remained unmatched. The CDR3 sequence: CASSPTPGGQETQYF. Written as DNA, the CDR3 is TGTGCCAGCAGCCCCACTCCGGGGGGGCAAGAGACCCAGTACTTC. The full variable domain, rest sourced from reference TRBV11-2 and TRBJ2-5, is EAGVAQSPRYKIIEKRQSVAFWCNPISGHATLYWYQQILGQGPKLLIQFQNNGVVDDSQLPKDRFSAERLKGVDSTLKIQPAKLEDSAVYLCASSPTPGGQETQYFGPGTRLLVL.

The chain links TRBV30 to TRBJ2-5; D possibly corresponds to TRBD2 (6 bases). The CDR3 length is 11 residues. Trimming pared 8 bases from V and 4 bases from J, leaving 11 bases between. Germline CDR1 GTSNPN, CDR2 SVGIG (reference sequence). The CDR3 DNA reads as TGTGCCGGGGACTTTAGAGAGACCCAGTACTTC. Protein: CAGDFRETQYF.

This clonotype was counted a few times. V and J are TRBV27 and TRBJ1-2; D unclear. The CDR3 extends over 13 amino acids. The V gene lost 3 bases and the J gene lost 4 bases, with 9 bases spanning the gap. Looked up from germline, CDR1 is MNHEY and CDR2 is SMNVEV (reference sequence). The CDR3 here is CASSFGEPYGYTF. CDR3 coding DNA: TGTGCCAGCAGTTTCGGGGAACCCTATGGCTACACCTTC.

This clonotype was found many times. This chain joins TRBV9 and TRBJ1-6, with 7 bases matching TRBD1. This CDR3 is built from 17 residues. Germline CDR1 reads SGDLS; CDR2 reads YYNGEE. J lost 0 bases, V lost 4 bases, and 7 bases had no gene match. The CDR3 coding sequence is TGTGCCAGCAGCCCTAGGGACAGAAGCTCCTATAATTCACCCCTCCACTTT. The encoded protein is CASSPRDRSSYNSPLHF.

This clonotype has ten or more counts. The chain employs TRBV25-1 and TRBJ2-3; D is possibly TRBD1 (6 bases). V shed 2 bases and J shed 0 bases, with 21 bases lying between them. This CDR3 has 19 amino acids. CDR1 is MGHDK, CDR2 SYGVNS, per germline. Written as DNA, the CDR3 is TGTGCCAGCAGTGAAGAATTTACCGGGACACCTGTTAGCACAGATACGCAGTATTTT. This encodes CASSEEFTGTPVSTDTQYF.

This clonotype was seen more than once but under ten times. The chain uses TRBV13 and TRBJ2-3; D is undetermined. Germline values: CDR1 PRHDT, CDR2 FYEKMQ (reference sequence). CDR3 length: 12 residues. Trimming cost V 5 bases and J 3 bases, with 6 bases left between them. In DNA form, the CDR3 reads TGTGCCAGCAGCCCCATTACAGATACGCAGTATTTT. It yields the protein CASSPITDTQYF.

V gene TRBV29-1 combines with J gene TRBJ1-1; D might be TRBD1 (5 bases). From germline, CDR1 is SQVTM and CDR2 ANQGSEA. Trimming pared 3 bases from V and 6 bases from J, leaving 8 bases between. CDR3 length: 11 amino acids. For the CDR3, the DNA is TGCAGCGTTGAGGGGGAAGCTGAAGCTTTCTTT. Its translation: CSVEGEAEAFF.

This clonotype has just a few counts. The junction shows a germline mismatch at one end, possibly a read error. The gene calls are TRBV7-9 and TRBJ1-1; tentative D call: TRBD1 (6 bases). Germline V CDR1 and CDR2: SEHNR, FQNEAQ (reference sequence). The CDR3 extends over 15 amino acids. This CDR3 reads CASSFRGSEEAEVFF. The CDR3 DNA reads as TGTGCCAGCAGCTTTAGGGGGTCGGAGGAGGCTGAAGTTTTCTTT.

This clonotype came up many times. The chain uses TRBV7-2 and TRBJ2-7; 8 nucleotides align to TRBD1. Germline trimming cut 4 bases from V and 4 bases from J; bases unmatched to any gene: 6. CDR1 and CDR2 from the germline V gene are SGHTA and FQGNSA. This CDR3 contains 14 residues. CDR3 DNA sequence: TGTGCCAGCAGCTCCCGGACAGGGAGTTACGAGCAGTACTTC. Encoded protein: CASSSRTGSYEQYF.

This clonotype was observed a few times. The chain has TRBV3-1 and TRBJ2-5; 16 bases fit TRBD2. Germline V gene sequence: CDR1 LGHDT, CDR2 YNNKEL (reference sequence). With 4 bases clipped from V and 1 base from J, the junction kept 9 bases outside the gene matches. This CDR3 contains 19 residues. Here the CDR3 DNA reads TGTGCCAGCAGCCCCACCGGGACTAGCGGGGGGGCTTTCCAAGAGACCCAGTACTTC. Its protein product is CASSPTGTSGGAFQETQYF.

This clonotype was found a few times. The chain recombines TRBV5-5 with TRBJ2-5; perhaps TRBD2 as D (6 bases). Looked up from germline, CDR1 is SGHKS and CDR2 is YYEKEE (reference sequence). Between the trimmed V and J ends, which lost 4 bases and 2 bases, there was a span of 15 bases. The CDR3 has 15 residues. The CDR3 sequence is CASSRGWREQETQYF. The CDR3 DNA reads as TGTGCCAGCAGCCGGGGATGGAGGGAACAAGAGACCCAGTACTTC.

This clonotype was counted ten times or more. This chain joins TRBV7-9 and TRBJ2-4; weak D call: TRBD2 (5 bases). V shed 7 bases and J shed 9 bases, with 22 bases lying between them. Germline V gives CDR1 SEHNR, CDR2 FQNEAQ (reference sequence). The length of the CDR3 is 15 residues. The CDR3 DNA follows: TGTGCCAGCACCTGGGGTGAGCGGACGGAAGGCATTCAGTACTTC. Its translation is CASTWGERTEGIQYF.

This clonotype came up many times. The chain uses TRBV15 and TRBJ2-3; TRBD1 agrees at 8 bases. The CDR3 covers 15 residues. Germline trimming cut 7 bases from V and 2 bases from J; bases unmatched to any gene: 8. Germline CDR1 reads LNHNV; CDR2 reads YYDKDF (reference sequence). CDR3 protein: CATTRDRHYTDTQYF. DNA of the CDR3: TGTGCCACCACCCGGGACAGGCACTACACAGATACGCAGTATTTT.

The V call is TRBV7-3, the J call TRBJ2-1; TRBD2 aligns across 11 bases. Trimming at V came to 1 base and at J to 0 bases, leaving 14 bases not matched to a gene. The CDR3 extends over 21 amino acids. Germline V lookup: CDR1 SGHTA, CDR2 FQGTGA. The CDR3 loop is CASSLKPLIAGGSNSYNEQFF. In DNA form, the CDR3 reads TGTGCCAGCAGCTTAAAACCTCTGATAGCGGGGGGGTCTAACTCCTACAATGAGCAGTTCTTC.

This clonotype occurred many times. The V and J genes are TRBV14 and TRBJ1-5; a weak D match, TRBD1 (5 bases). V was shortened by 0 bases and J by 6 bases, with 6 bases between the two germline ends. CDR1 and CDR2 from the germline V gene are SGHDN and FVKESK. The CDR3 is 13 residues long. The CDR3 coding sequence is TGTGCCAGCAGCCAAGATGGGGGTCAGCCCCAGCATTTT. It yields the protein CASSQDGGQPQHF.

The chain is built from TRBV6-1 and TRBJ1-2; D is undetermined. Trimming shortened V by 3 bases and J by 2 bases, and 10 bases separated the two germline ends. Germline loops: CDR1 MNHNS, CDR2 SASEGT. The CDR3 runs to 14 residues. The CDR3 loop reads CASSDVIVNYGYTF. Written as DNA, the CDR3 is TGTGCCAGCAGTGATGTTATCGTGAACTATGGCTACACCTTC.

The rearrangement links TRBV11-1 to TRBJ2-5; TRBD1 might be the D (6 bases). Trimming stripped 1 base from V and 1 base from J, with 22 bases between. The germline V gene encodes CDR1 SGHAT and CDR2 FQDESV (reference sequence). There are 19 residues in the CDR3. This CDR3 reads CASSLVLGVGGPLQETQYF. The CDR3 DNA reads TGTGCCAGCAGCTTAGTTTTGGGGGTTGGGGGCCCACTCCAAGAGACCCAGTACTTC.

The chain has TRBV11-2 and TRBJ2-7; D remains unclear. Germline values: CDR1 SGHAT, CDR2 FQNNGV. V shed 0 bases and J shed 6 bases, with 6 bases lying between them. There are 12 residues in the CDR3. CDR3 DNA: TGTGCCAGCAGCTTAGACTCCGCCGAGCAGTACTTC. Amino acids: CASSLDSAEQYF.

This clonotype has at least ten counts. This rearrangement joins TRBV12-3 or TRBV12-4 to TRBJ2-5; D uncertain. Trimming took 1 base from V and 4 from J, leaving 7 bases between them. The CDR3 length is 13 residues. Here the CDR3 DNA reads TGTGCCAGCAGTTTAGGGCGCGGAGAGACCCAGTACTTC. Protein: CASSLGRGETQYF.

This clonotype came up many times. The chain links TRBV6-5 to TRBJ2-7, with D maybe TRBD2 (6 bases). Germline values: CDR1 MNHEY, CDR2 SVGAGI. CDR3 size: 16 residues. Between the trimmed V and J ends, which lost 4 bases and 7 bases, there was a span of 23 bases. The CDR3, as DNA: TGTGCCAGCAGTTTCGCCGGGACTCCAGCCTCGGCAGAGCAGTACGTC. Encoded protein: CASSFAGTPASAEQYV.

This clonotype was seen ten or more times. The rearrangement joins TRBV20-1 to TRBJ2-1; weak D call: TRBD2 (5 bases). CDR3 length: 16 residues. Germline V gene data show CDR1 as DFQATT and CDR2 as SNEGSKA (reference sequence). Trimming removed 6 bases from V and 5 bases from J, with 23 bases in between. CDR3 protein: CSANTGLGGEDNEQFF. CDR3 nucleotides: TGCAGTGCCAATACTGGACTCGGTGGGGAAGACAATGAGCAGTTCTTC.

This clonotype has a count of ten or more. V and J are TRBV5-8 and TRBJ1-1; D remains ambiguous. The CDR3 runs to 14 residues. Deletions cut 4 bases from V and 3 bases from J, with 13 bases between. Germline CDR1 and CDR2: SGHTS and YDEGEE. DNA for the CDR3: TGTGCCAGCAGCCCAAGGACCGGGGACACTGAAGCTTTCTTT. Encoded protein: CASSPRTGDTEAFF. The full variable domain, with the rest looked up from reference TRBV5-8 and TRBJ1-1, is EAGVTQSPTHLIKTRGQQATLRCSPISGHTSVYWYQQALGLGLQFLLWYDEGEERNRGNFPPRFSGRQFPNYSSELNVNALELEDSALYLCASSPRTGDTEAFFGQGTRLTVV.

This clonotype has a count of ten or more. CDR3 amino acids: CASSPVLAGRLAGANVLTF. CDR3 in DNA: TGTGCCAGCAGCCCGGTGTTGGCAGGGAGACTGGCTGGGGCCAACGTCCTGACTTTC. The genes are TRBV9 and TRBJ2-6, with D perhaps given as TRBD1 or TRBD2 (5 bases each). Germline V lookup: CDR1 SGDLS, CDR2 YYNGEE. The V end was cut by 4 bases, the J end by 2 bases, with 22 bases between. The CDR3 loop spans 19 amino acids.

Only one count was recorded for this clonotype. This chain uses TRBV12-3 or TRBV12-4 with TRBJ1-2; D call uncertain. This CDR3 region has 14 residues. V dropped 5 bases and J dropped 4 bases, with 14 bases sitting between them. The CDR3 DNA follows: TGTGCCAGCAGTCCTGCCTTGGAGGGCTATGGCTACACCTTC. This encodes CASSPALEGYGYTF.

This clonotype was detected only a few times. The chain recombines TRBV5-4 with TRBJ2-1; D not certain. This CDR3 is built from 13 residues. V lost 5 bases to trimming and J lost 6 bases, with 12 bases between them. The germline V gene has CDR1 SGHNT and CDR2 YYREEE (reference sequence). CDR3 sequence: CASSSESPNEQFF. CDR3 in DNA: TGTGCCAGCAGTTCCGAAAGTCCCAATGAGCAGTTCTTC. The full variable domain, with the rest looked up from reference TRBV5-4 and TRBJ2-1, is ETGVTQSPTHLIKTRGQQVTLRCSSQSGHNTVSWYQQALGQGPQFIFQYYREEENGRGNFPPRFSGLQFPNYSSELNVNALELDDSALYLCASSSESPNEQFFGPGTRLTVL.

This clonotype was seen ten or more times. The rearrangement joins TRBV6-2 or TRBV6-3 to TRBJ2-7; 7 bases are a match to TRBD1. CDR3 length: 13 amino acids. The ends lost 4 bases at V and 4 bases at J; junction bases unmatched: 4. Germline assignment: CDR1 MNHEY and CDR2 SVGEGT. DNA of the CDR3: TGTGCCAGCAGTTCCCGGGACAGTTACGAGCAGTACGTC. Translating gives CASSSRDSYEQYV.

This rearrangement joins TRBV7-8 to TRBJ2-7; D may correspond to TRBD1 or TRBD2 (6 bases each). The germline V gene encodes CDR1 SGHVS and CDR2 FQNEAQ. With 1 base removed from V and 2 bases from J, the gap between germline ends came to 18 bases. The CDR3 has 17 residues. The CDR3 loop is CASSLGPSQGGPYEQYF. The CDR3 nucleotides read TGTGCCAGCAGCTTAGGCCCCTCACAGGGAGGCCCCTACGAGCAGTACTTC. The whole variable domain, remainder taken from reference TRBV7-8 and TRBJ2-7, is GAGVSQSPRYKVAKRGQDVALRCDPISGHVSLFWYQQALGQGPEFLTYFQNEAQLDKSGLPSDRFFAERPEGSVSTLKIQRTQQEDSAVYLCASSLGPSQGGPYEQYFGPGTRLTVT.